This T cell receptor beta chain stems from a study of T cell changes during pregnancy in multiple sclerosis. The table came from immunoSEQ multiplex PCR; TCRdb's copy has only in-frame clones and leaves some out. The sample consists of approximately 100,000 clones, about 90% of them appearing once. CDR1 is SGHTA and CDR2 is FQGNSA in the germline V gene. This CDR3 contains 16 residues. V lost 0 bases and J lost 4, with 13 bases in between. The chain carries TRBV7-2 and TRBJ2-1; D call uncertain. The source was peripheral blood, collected before pregnancy. This TCR was recovered from a female donor with multiple sclerosis, enrolled in a pregnancy study. DNA of the CDR3: TGTGCCAGCAGCTTAGCCGCCGTGGCCGATTACAATGAGCAGTTCTTC. Translated, it gives CASSLAAVADYNEQFF.